The T cell receptor beta chain described here comes from a study of T-cell memory formation after mild COVID-19 (TCRdb year 2021). With regard to the full study: TCR sequence clusters from the two donors were largely donor specific. Longitudinal TCRalpha and TCRbeta repertoire sequencing tracked T-cell clones expanding and contracting after mild COVID-19 in two donors. Two young, previously healthy adult volunteers made up the cohort, one male and one female. Study-wide findings and limitations: The second-wave clones that peaked on day 37 were not confirmed to be SARS-CoV-2 specific. Contracting CD4+ clones turned up mainly in the CM and EM memory subsets, whereas EMRA was where CD8+ clones were enriched. Clones contracting from day 15 to 85 had balanced CD4/CD8 phenotypes, while a second wave expanding from day 15 to 37 was biased towards CD4+. Some responding clones were detected in pre-infection memory, which suggested that pre-existing cross-reactive memory T cells had joined the SARS-CoV-2 response. The study covered only a couple of mild cases, and larger cohorts including severe cases with pre-infection samples were considered necessary.

TCRdb names Illumina NovaSeq 6000 as the instrument used. TCRalpha and TCRbeta cDNA libraries were built by 5'RACE with constant-segment primers, adding sample barcodes and unique molecular identifiers. Trizol reagent was used to extract RNA from every sample. Amplification of the libraries took two PCR steps, and the second step added a second sample barcode plus Illumina TruSeq adapters. Sequencing of libraries was performed on an Illumina NovaSeq with 2 x 150 bp paired-end reads. In the paper's pipeline: Demultiplexing of reads and collapsing into UMI-guided consensus sequences were performed with migec v1.2.7. Using mixcr v2.1.11, UMI consensuses were aligned to TRA and TRB V and J templates and then assembled into clonotypes. A clonotype was counted as expanded or contracted only if both edgeR and NoisET called the change significant, with noise models trained on biological replicates. For edgeR calls, the cutoffs were a false discovery rate-adjusted p below 0.01 and a log2 fold-change threshold of 1. As an exploratory analysis of dynamics, max-normalized trajectories of the 1000 most abundant clonotypes were examined by PCA with hierarchical clustering. Separately sequenced CD4+ and CD8+ repertoires were used to assign a CD4 or CD8 phenotype to each responding clone. TCRdb trimmed public reads at Q25 via fastp, called clones via MiXCR and kept in-frame beta chains. One record per CDR3 amino acid sequence lists the most common genes and DNA. TCRdb, not the authors, supplied the V and J calls. This sample is represented by roughly 280,000 distinct CDR3 sequences; approximately 8% of them were singletons. The leading ten clones occupy approximately 22% of the sample.

This clonotype was detected only a few times. Its antigen remains undetermined. The record has no base qualities; no much larger clone is one base away. In the germline V gene, CDR1 corresponds to SNHLY and CDR2 to FYNNEI. Trimming at the junction amounts to 7 bases on V and 1 base on J, and the germline ends lie 14 bases apart. Reading from cysteine to phenylalanine, the CDR3 counts 15 amino acids. The read is trimmed to its CDR3 DNA, 45 bases read in frame from base 1. Ficoll-Paque density gradient centrifugation was used to isolate PBMCs. The chain was built from TRBV2 and TRBJ1-5, with the D gene uncertain. This sequence originates from a man aged 18 to 30 who had mild COVID-19 (a few samples of this study predate the infection). The sample titles of this study are shuffled in the database, so cell type and time point are left out; the donor was told from shared clones. Sequenced: PBMCs or a T cell subset sorted from them (not recorded which). The CDR3 is CASKDGVSSNQPQHF. The nucleotides read TGTGCCAGCAAAGACGGGGTATCCAGCAATCAGCCCCAGCATTTT.